There are many counts of the clone carrying this TCR beta chain. TCR beta CDR3 regions were amplified from RNA. HTBI primers were employed in a first-round RT-PCR of the TCR CDR3. Via MiXCR, TCRdb re-called the multiplex PCR reads, giving one row per CDR3 protein. The table lists 620,000 or so distinct CDR3 sequences, more than 14% of them singletons. CDR3 length equals 15 residues. Germline V gene data show CDR1 as SGHTA and CDR2 as FQGNSA. V lost 2 bases and J lost 5, with 16 bases in between. The data were taken from a study of T cells in Graves' hyperthyroidism and ophthalmopathy. Sample: blood. This rearrangement joins TRBV7-2 to TRBJ2-7, with D maybe TRBD1 (6 bases). The TCR originated in a woman aged 45-59 years with Graves' ophthalmopathy. CDR3 sequence (DNA): TGTGCCAGCAGCTTACAGAGGGGGAGCTTACACGAGCAGTACTTC. Amino acids: CASSLQRGSLHEQYF.